These 5 T cell receptor beta chains originate from one sample sequenced in a study of shared clonotypes between healthy human individuals (dated by TCRdb to 2020 to 2022). Receptors were amplified or captured by the immunoSEQ multiplex PCR assay. TCRdb stores this immuneACCESS table with in-frame sequences only. Part of the clones is absent; in the studies checked, under half of the shortfall reflects unresolved V genes, and no reason is known for the rest. In this sample the table shows nearly 600,000 clones, 95% of which occur a single time. Of the sample, 0.11% is held by the ten largest clones. CD8 naive samples were obtained by positive selection for CCR7 among CD45RO-negative cells, yielding a CD45RA+CCR7+ population from which TemRA cells were excluded. Sequencing was done on a sample of naive CD8+ T cells sorted from blood. In light of the paper, this sample's cell subset or site label describes: CD45RA+CCR7+. Every receptor here comes from a woman aged 25-40 years in good health.

The V gene is TRBV28, the J gene TRBJ2-7; 7 bases are shared with TRBD1. The junction had 4 bases not matched to a gene; V was cut back by 4 bases and J by 1 base. Germline CDR1 and CDR2: MDHEN and SYDVKM. The CDR3 totals 14 residues. The chain's CDR3 is CASSWEQGSYEQYF. CDR3 coding DNA: TGTGCCAGCAGTTGGGAACAGGGGTCCTACGAGCAGTACTTC.

The gene calls are TRBV9 and TRBJ1-2; no clear D. This CDR3 region has 12 residues. Germline CDR1 is SGDLS and CDR2 is YYNGEE. Deletions cut 0 bases from V and 6 bases from J, with 6 bases between. CDR3 coding DNA: TGTGCCAGCAGCGTAGAAGGGAATGGCTACACCTTC. It specifies CASSVEGNGYTF.

CDR3 nucleotide sequence: TGTGCCAGCAGTCAAACAGGTGTTTCCTACGAGCAGTACTTC. It is translated as CASSQTGVSYEQYF. V is TRBV28 and J is TRBJ2-5; D may be TRBD1 (5 bases). With the DNA end fitting TRBJ2-7 better, the J assignment may be wrong. Germline loops: CDR1 MDHEN, CDR2 SYDVKM. This CDR3 has 14 residues.

This chain uses TRBV19 with TRBJ2-3, with 8 bases fitting TRBD1. The germline V gene encodes CDR1 LNHDA and CDR2 SQIVND (reference sequence). V was pared by 4 bases and J by 5 bases, with 2 bases of the junction left unmatched. The CDR3 totals 13 residues. The CDR3 nucleotides read TGTGCCAGTAGTAGACAGGGGTTAGATACGCAGTATTTT. It yields the protein CASSRQGLDTQYF.

This chain links TRBV27 with TRBJ1-1, with unresolved D. Between the trimmed V and J ends, which lost 2 bases and 4 bases, there was a span of 14 bases. This CDR3 has 15 residues. CDR1 is MNHEY and CDR2 is SMNVEV in the germline V gene (reference sequence). The CDR3 region is CASSLGSRQFTEAFF. In DNA form, the CDR3 reads TGTGCCAGCAGTTTAGGATCCAGGCAGTTCACTGAAGCTTTCTTT.